What follows are 4 T cell receptor beta chains derived from one specimen sequenced in a study of CD8 T cells in Susac syndrome. Random hexamers served to reverse transcribe roughly 0.45 to 1 ug RNA. TCRdb passed the immunoSEQ multiplex PCR reads through MiXCR, listing each CDR3 protein once. The sample yields under 80,000 distinct CDR3 sequences, approximately 94% seen once. Sequencing was carried out using CD4+ T cells from PBMCs. All receptors derive from a human donor with Susac syndrome.

This chain connects TRBV6-2 or TRBV6-3 to TRBJ2-2; tentatively, D is TRBD1 (6 bases). This CDR3 has 15 residues. V lost 1 base, J lost 4 bases, and 10 bases lay in between. From germline, CDR1 is MNHEY and CDR2 SVGEGT. This CDR3 reads CASSYWGRFTGELFF. Here the CDR3 DNA reads TGTGCCAGCAGTTACTGGGGGCGCTTCACCGGGGAGCTGTTTTTT.

The CDR3 spells CASNGLAGESEQFF. CDR3 nucleotide sequence: TGTGCCAGCAACGGACTAGCGGGGGAGAGTGAGCAGTTCTTC. The genes are TRBV7-9 and TRBJ2-1, with 13 bases matching TRBD2. V dropped 7 bases and J dropped 9; count of bases not matched to a gene: 6. The CDR3 length is 14 residues. The germline CDR1 and CDR2 sequences are SEHNR and FQNEAQ (reference sequence).

The chain combines TRBV5-1 with TRBJ2-1; 7 positions match TRBD2. The CDR3 is 14 amino acids. V lost 7 bases to trimming and J lost 5 bases; unmatched junction nucleotides: 9. The V gene's germline CDR1 is SGHRS and CDR2 YFSETQ. The CDR3 nucleotides read TGCGCCAGCGCCGGGGGGAGTACGGACAATGAGCAGTTCTTC. Amino acid sequence: CASAGGSTDNEQFF.

This chain joins TRBV9 and TRBJ2-1; 11 bases are shared with TRBD2. Germline CDR1 is SGDLS and CDR2 is YYNGEE. There are 15 residues in the CDR3. V dropped 0 bases and J dropped 10; count of bases not matched to a gene: 6. CDR3 amino acids: CASSVVLAGGGEQFF. The CDR3, as DNA: TGTGCCAGCAGCGTAGTTCTAGCGGGAGGAGGGGAGCAGTTCTTC.